The sequence of this T cell receptor beta chain was determined in a study of CXCR3-negative and CXCR3-positive naive CD8 T cells. All TRB cDNA libraries came from 5' RACE performed with UMI labels. One entry per CDR3 protein, without DNA, is what TCRdb gives after re-calling the 5' RACE reads. The clone table shows about 43,000 distinct CDR3 sequences, with the ten largest holding roughly 14%. The germline V gene has CDR1 SEHNR and CDR2 FQNEAQ (reference sequence). This CDR3 spans 11 amino acids. Remarks on this clonotype: The antigen remains unidentified.

Overall study results and limits: PBMCs showed partially decreased CXCR3 expression after cryopreservation, and most assays used fresh PBMCs.

The clonotype was recovered from a human donor in good health. Some clones in this sample may be carry-over from other donors' samples. Sequenced material: memory CD8+ T cells from blood. The chain links TRBV7-9 to TRBJ2-2. Here the CDR3 reads CASSHTGELFF.